This is a list of T cell receptor beta chains from one sample in a study of blood T cell repertoires in COVID-19. Only in-frame clones appear in the TCRdb table, and some are missing; sequencing was by immunoSEQ multiplex PCR. The data contain under 400,000 clones, approximately 87% of them seen just once; the ten biggest clones take up around 2%. The sample consisted of PBMCs or T cells enriched from blood (not recorded which). These receptor sequences come from a middle-aged man in a cohort exposed to, infected with or recovered from COVID-19 (not recorded which). CDR3s include the opening cysteine and the closing phenylalanine or tryptophan. Fields, in order: clone size, V gene, CDR3 protein. The size of a clone is reported for some rows only, either as once, few or many, or as a class for expanded clones.

>NA|TRBV28
CASKTRDRRFEKLFF
>NA|TRBV6-5
CASSPEKPTYEQYF
>NA|TRBV28
CASSPSGITGELFF
>NA|TRBV6-1
CASSEVDRGLQPQHF
>NA|TRBV18
CASSSQGATNEKLFF
>NA|TRBV9
CASSVGLVGRETQYF
>NA|TRBV20-1
CSASGAPTSTDTQYF
>NA|TRBV19
CASSTLAGYTDTQYF
>NA|TRBV24-1
CATRGGGDTQYF
>NA|TRBV18
CASSSEGDRAIHEQYF
>NA|TRBV12-5
CASGLTGGSQPQHF
>NA|TRBV4-1
CASSQVLGGREETQYF
>few|TRBV6-4
CASSETGQGVGELFF
>once|TRBV3-1/TRBV3-2
CASSQVDTGGSYEQYF
>NA|TRBV4-2
CASSQATNPGGYEQYF
>NA|TRBV10-3
CAISRGSYEQYF
>NA|TRBV18
CASSLSSQGEQPQHF
>NA|TRBV3-1/TRBV3-2
CASSQDGQGFNEQFF
>NA|TRBV11-3
CASSLILWTGSYEQYF